This T cell receptor (beta chain) emerged from a study of T cells in tuberculosis. Overall study: CD1B tetramers identified T cells specific for mycobacterial lipid GMM.

The CDR3 is 16 residues long. V gave up 4 bases and J gave up 8 bases; unmatched junction bases: 9. CDR1 MNHNS and CDR2 SASEGT come from the germline V gene. Regarding time point: new active TB diagnosis, blood taken before or within 7 days of starting treatment. Unsorted cryopreserved PBMC were sequenced, averaging approximately 100,000 T cells per clinical donor. The method was immunoSEQ multiplex PCR; TCRdb's version includes in-frame clones alone and lacks a portion of them. The sample has tens of thousands of clones; approximately 90% are singletons. This sequence originates from an adult with tuberculosis. The starting material was PBMCs, obtained at tuberculosis diagnosis. The V call is TRBV6-1, the J call TRBJ2-1, with 12 bases lining up with TRBD2. Here the CDR3 reads CASSAESGLAGHEQFF. CDR3 nucleotides: TGTGCCAGCAGTGCGGAGTCAGGACTAGCGGGACATGAGCAGTTCTTC.